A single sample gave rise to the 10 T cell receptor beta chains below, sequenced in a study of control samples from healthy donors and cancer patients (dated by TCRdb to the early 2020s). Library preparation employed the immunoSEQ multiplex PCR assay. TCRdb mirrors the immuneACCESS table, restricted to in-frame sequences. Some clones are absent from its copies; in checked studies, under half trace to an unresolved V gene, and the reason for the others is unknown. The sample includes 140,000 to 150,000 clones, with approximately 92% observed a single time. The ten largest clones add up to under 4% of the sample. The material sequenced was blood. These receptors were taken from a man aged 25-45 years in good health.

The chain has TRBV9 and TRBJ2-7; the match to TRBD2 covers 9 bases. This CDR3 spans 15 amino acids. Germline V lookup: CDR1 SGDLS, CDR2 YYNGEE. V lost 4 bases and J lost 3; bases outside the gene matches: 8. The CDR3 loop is CASSPRGGGYYEQYF. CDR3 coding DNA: TGTGCCAGCAGCCCCCGCGGGGGGGGATACTACGAGCAGTACTTC.

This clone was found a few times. The CDR3 is CASSPLAGAFSSTDTQYF. For the CDR3, the DNA is TGTGCCAGCAGCCCGCTAGCGGGGGCTTTTTCTAGCACAGATACGCAGTATTTT. The chain combines TRBV7-9 with TRBJ2-3; 10 bases match TRBD2. Germline assignment: CDR1 SEHNR and CDR2 FQNEAQ (reference sequence). There are 18 residues in the CDR3. V lost 5 bases and J lost 0; bases outside the gene matches: 11.

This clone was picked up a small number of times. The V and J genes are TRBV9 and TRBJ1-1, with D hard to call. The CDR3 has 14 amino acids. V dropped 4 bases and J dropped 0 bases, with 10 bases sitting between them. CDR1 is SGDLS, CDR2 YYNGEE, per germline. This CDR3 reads CASSRTVMNTEAFF. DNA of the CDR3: TGTGCCAGCAGCAGAACAGTCATGAACACTGAAGCTTTCTTT.

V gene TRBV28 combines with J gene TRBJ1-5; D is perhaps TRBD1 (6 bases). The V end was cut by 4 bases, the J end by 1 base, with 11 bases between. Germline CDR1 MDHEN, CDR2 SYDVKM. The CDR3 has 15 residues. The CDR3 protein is CASSSTGPSNQPQHF. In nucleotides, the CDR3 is TGTGCCAGCAGTTCAACAGGGCCGAGCAATCAGCCCCAGCATTTT.

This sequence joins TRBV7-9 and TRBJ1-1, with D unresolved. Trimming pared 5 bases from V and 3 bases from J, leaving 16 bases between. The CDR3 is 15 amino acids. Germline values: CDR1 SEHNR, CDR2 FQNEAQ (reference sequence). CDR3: CASSRILGIHTEAFF. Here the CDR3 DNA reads TGTGCCAGCAGCCGAATCCTAGGGATACACACTGAAGCTTTCTTT. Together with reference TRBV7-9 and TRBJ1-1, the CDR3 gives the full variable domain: DTGVSQNPRHKITKRGQNVTFRCDPISEHNRLYWYRQTLGQGPEFLTYFQNEAQLEKSRLLSDRFSAERPKGSFSTLEIQRTEQGDSAMYLCASSRILGIHTEAFFGQGTRLTVV.

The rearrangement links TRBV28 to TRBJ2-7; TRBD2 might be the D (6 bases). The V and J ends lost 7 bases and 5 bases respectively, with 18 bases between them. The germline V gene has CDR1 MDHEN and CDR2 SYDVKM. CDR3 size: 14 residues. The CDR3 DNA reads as TGTGCCAGCATCGGGGGTGCGGGGCTGGACGAGCAGTACTTC. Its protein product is CASIGGAGLDEQYF. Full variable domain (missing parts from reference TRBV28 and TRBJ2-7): DVKVTQSSRYLVKRTGEKVFLECVQDMDHENMFWYRQDPGLGLRLIYFSYDVKMKEKGDIPEGYSVSREKKERFSLILESASTNQTSMYLCASIGGAGLDEQYFGPGTRLTVT.

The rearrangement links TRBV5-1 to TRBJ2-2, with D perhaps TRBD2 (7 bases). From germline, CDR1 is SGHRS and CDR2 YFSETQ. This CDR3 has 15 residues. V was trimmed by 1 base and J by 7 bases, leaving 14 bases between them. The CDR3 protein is CASSLWGGQSGELFF. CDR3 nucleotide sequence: TGCGCCAGCAGCTTGTGGGGGGGCCAGAGCGGGGAGCTGTTTTTT.

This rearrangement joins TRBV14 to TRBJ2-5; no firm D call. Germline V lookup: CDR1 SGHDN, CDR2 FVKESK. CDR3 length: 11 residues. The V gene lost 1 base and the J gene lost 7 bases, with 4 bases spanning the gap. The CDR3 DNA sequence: TGTGCCAGCAGCCAAGGTGGGACCCAGTACTTC. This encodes CASSQGGTQYF.

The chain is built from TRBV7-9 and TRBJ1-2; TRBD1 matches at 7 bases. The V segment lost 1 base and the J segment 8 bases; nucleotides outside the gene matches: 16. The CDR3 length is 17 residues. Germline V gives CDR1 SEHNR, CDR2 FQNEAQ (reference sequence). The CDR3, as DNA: TGTGCCAGCAGCTTAGTTGGCCCACAGGGGCCCCGAGAAGGCTACACCTTC. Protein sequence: CASSLVGPQGPREGYTF.

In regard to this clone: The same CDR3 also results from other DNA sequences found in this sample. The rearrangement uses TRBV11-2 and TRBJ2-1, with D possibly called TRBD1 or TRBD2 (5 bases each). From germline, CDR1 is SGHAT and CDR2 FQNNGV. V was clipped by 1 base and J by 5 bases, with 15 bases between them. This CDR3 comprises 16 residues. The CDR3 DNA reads TGTGCCAGCAGCTTAGTATGGACGGGGCGCCACAATGAGCAGTTCTTC. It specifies CASSLVWTGRHNEQFF.